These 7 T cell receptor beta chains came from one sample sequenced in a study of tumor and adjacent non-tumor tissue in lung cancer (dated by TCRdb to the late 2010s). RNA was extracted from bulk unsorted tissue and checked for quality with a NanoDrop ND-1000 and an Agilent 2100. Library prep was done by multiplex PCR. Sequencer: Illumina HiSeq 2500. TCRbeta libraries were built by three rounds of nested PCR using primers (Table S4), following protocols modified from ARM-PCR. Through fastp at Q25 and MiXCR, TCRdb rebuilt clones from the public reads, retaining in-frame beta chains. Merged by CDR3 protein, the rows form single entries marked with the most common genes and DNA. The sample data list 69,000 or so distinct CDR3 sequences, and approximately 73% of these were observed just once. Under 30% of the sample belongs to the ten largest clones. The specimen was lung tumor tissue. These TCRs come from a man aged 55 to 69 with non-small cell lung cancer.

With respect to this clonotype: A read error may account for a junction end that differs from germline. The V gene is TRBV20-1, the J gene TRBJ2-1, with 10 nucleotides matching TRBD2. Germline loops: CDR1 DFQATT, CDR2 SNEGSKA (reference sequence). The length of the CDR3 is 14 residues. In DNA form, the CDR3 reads TGCAGTGCTAGTCTAGCGGGAGAAGACAATGAGCAATTCTTC. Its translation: CSASLAGEDNEQFF.

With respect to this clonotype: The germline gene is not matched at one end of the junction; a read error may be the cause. The CDR3, as DNA: TGTGCCAGCAGTAAACAAGGAGACAGGAGGAATCGGCCCCAGCATTTT. Translation gives CASSKQGDRRNRPQHF. The V gene is TRBV6-5, the J gene TRBJ1-5; maybe TRBD1 (6 bases). Germline assignment: CDR1 MNHEY and CDR2 SVGAGI. This CDR3 is 16 amino acids long.

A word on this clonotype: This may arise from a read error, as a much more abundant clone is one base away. CDR3 region: CSATNSGRAFGTRYF. CDR3 coding DNA: TGCAGTGCCACCAATAGCGGGAGGGCCTTTGGGACACGGTACTTC. This chain links TRBV20-1 with TRBJ2-5; TRBD2 matches 11 bases. CDR1 DFQATT and CDR2 SNEGSKA come from the germline V gene (reference sequence). The CDR3 covers 15 residues. V lost 6 bases and J lost 13; bases outside the gene matches: 19.

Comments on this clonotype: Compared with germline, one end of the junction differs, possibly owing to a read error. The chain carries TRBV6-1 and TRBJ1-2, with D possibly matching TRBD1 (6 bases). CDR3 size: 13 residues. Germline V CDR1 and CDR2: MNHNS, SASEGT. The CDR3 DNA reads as TGTACCAGCAGTGAAGGACAGCACTATGGCTACACCTTC. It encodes CTSSEGQHYGYTF.

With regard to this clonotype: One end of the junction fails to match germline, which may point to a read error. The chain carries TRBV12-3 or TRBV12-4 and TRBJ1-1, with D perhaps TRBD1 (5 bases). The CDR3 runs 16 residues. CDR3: CASSLRTDKQDTEAFF. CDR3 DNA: TGTGCCAGCAGTCTAAGAACTGACAAACAGGACACAGAAGCTTTCTTT.

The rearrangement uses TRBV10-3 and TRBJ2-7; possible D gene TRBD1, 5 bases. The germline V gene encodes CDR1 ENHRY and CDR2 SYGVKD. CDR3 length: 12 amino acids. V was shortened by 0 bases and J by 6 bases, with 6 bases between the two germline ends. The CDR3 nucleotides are TGTGCCATCAGTGAGTCAGGGGTCGAGCAGTACTTC. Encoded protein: CAISESGVEQYF.

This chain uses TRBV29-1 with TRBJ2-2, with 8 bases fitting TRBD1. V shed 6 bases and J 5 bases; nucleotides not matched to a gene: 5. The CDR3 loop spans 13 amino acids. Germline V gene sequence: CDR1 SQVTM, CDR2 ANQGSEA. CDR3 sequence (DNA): TGCAGCGTCCAGGGGGCGGATACCGGGGAGCTGTTTTTT. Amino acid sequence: CSVQGADTGELFF.